This T cell receptor beta chain was sequenced for a study of T cells in Graves' hyperthyroidism and ophthalmopathy. The study, taken as a whole, reports: The model predicted ophthalmopathy a median 6.5 months before onset.

This clonotype was recorded many times. Its matching antigen is unknown. Orbital computed tomography, thyroid ultrasound, serum thyroxine and TRAb, and clinical symptoms together informed the diagnoses. Amplification of TCR beta CDR3 regions was performed using RNA transcripts as template. A set of HTBI primers served as the primers for a first-round RT-PCR of the TCR CDR3. TCRdb re-derived calls from the multiplex PCR reads in MiXCR, one entry per CDR3 protein. This table has 250,000 to 300,000 distinct CDR3 sequences, around a fifth appearing once. This CDR3 has 13 residues. Germline V CDR1 and CDR2: SGHTA, FQGNSA. Germline trimming cut 1 base from V and 13 bases from J; bases unmatched to any gene: 4.

This chain uses TRBV7-2 with TRBJ2-2; 9 nucleotides align to TRBD1. The source material was blood. The clonotype comes from a man aged 50 to 60 with Graves' ophthalmopathy. CDR3 DNA: TGTGCCAGCAGCTTAGAGGACAGGGGTCGGCTGTTTTTT. Amino acids: CASSLEDRGRLFF. Looking up the rest from reference TRBV7-2 and TRBJ2-2 gives the full variable domain: GAGVSQSPSNKVTEKGKDVELRCDPISGHTALYWYRQSLGQGLEFLIYFQGNSAPDKSGLPSDRFSAERTGGSVSTLTIQRTQQEDSAVYLCASSLEDRGRLFFGEGSRLTVL.